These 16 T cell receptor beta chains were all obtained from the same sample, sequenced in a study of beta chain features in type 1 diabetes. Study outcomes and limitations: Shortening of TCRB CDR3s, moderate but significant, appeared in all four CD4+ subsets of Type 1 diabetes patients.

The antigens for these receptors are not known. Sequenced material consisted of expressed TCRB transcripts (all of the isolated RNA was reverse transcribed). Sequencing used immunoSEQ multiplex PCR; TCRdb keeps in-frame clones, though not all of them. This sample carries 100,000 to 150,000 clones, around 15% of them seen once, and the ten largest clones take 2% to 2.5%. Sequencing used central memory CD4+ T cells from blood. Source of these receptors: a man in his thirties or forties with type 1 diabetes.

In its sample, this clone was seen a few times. The CDR3 sequence: CAWSPWTGPGETQYF. The CDR3 DNA follows: TGTGCCTGGAGTCCATGGACAGGGCCGGGAGAGACCCAGTACTTC. This rearrangement joins TRBV30 to TRBJ2-5, with 8 bases identical to TRBD1. Germline V gene data show CDR1 as GTSNPN and CDR2 as SVGIG (reference sequence). This CDR3 is built from 15 residues. V lost 2 bases, J lost 4 bases, and 9 bases stayed unmatched.

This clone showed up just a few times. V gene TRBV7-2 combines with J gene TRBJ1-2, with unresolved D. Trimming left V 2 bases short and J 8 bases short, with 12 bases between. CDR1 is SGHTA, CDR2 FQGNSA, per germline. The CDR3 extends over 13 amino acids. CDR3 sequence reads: CASSLQDLIGYTF. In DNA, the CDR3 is TGTGCCAGCAGCTTACAGGACTTGATCGGCTACACCTTC.

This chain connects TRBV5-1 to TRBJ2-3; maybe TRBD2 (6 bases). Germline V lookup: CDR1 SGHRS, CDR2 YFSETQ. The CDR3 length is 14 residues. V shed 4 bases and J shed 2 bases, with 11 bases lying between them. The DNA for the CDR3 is TGCGCCAGCAGCAGGGAGGACCTCACAGATACGCAGTATTTT. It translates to CASSREDLTDTQYF.

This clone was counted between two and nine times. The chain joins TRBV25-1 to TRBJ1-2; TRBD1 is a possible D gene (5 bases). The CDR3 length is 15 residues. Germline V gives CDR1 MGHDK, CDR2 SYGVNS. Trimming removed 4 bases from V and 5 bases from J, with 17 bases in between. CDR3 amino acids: CASSGGDRAGYGYTF. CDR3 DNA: TGTGCCAGCAGTGGCGGGGACCGGGCCGGTTATGGCTACACCTTC.

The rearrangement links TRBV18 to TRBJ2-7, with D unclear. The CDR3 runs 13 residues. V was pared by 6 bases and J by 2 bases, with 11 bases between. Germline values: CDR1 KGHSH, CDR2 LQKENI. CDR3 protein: CASSSADTYEQYF. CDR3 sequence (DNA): TGTGCCAGCTCCTCGGCGGATACCTACGAGCAGTACTTC.

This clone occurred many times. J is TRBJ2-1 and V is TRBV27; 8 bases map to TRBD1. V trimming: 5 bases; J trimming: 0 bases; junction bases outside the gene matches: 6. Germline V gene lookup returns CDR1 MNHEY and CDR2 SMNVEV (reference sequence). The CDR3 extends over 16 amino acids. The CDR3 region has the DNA TGTGCCAGCAGTGTCCCAGGGACAGGCTCCTACAATGAGCAGTTCTTC. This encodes CASSVPGTGSYNEQFF.

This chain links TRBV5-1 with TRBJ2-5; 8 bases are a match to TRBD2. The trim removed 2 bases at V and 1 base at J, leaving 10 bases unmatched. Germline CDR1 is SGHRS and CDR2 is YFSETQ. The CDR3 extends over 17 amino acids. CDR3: CASSLIEHSGGQETQYF. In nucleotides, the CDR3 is TGCGCCAGCAGCTTAATCGAACACAGCGGGGGCCAAGAGACCCAGTACTTC.

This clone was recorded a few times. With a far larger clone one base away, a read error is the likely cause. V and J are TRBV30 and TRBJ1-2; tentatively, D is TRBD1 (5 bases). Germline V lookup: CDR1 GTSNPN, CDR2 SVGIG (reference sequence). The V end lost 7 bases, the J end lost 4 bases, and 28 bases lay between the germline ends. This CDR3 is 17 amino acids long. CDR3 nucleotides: TGTGCCTCCCTAAAGACAGTACGCTCCGATCGTCGCTATGGCTACACCTTC. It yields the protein CASLKTVRSDRRYGYTF.

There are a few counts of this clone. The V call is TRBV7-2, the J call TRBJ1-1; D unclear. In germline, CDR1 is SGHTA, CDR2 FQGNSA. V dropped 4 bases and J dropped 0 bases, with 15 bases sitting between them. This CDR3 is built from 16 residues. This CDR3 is CASSSYSFSLNTEAFF. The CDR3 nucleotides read TGTGCCAGCAGCTCGTACAGTTTCAGCCTGAACACTGAAGCTTTCTTT. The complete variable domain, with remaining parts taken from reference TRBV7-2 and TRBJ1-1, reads GAGVSQSPSNKVTEKGKDVELRCDPISGHTALYWYRQSLGQGLEFLIYFQGNSAPDKSGLPSDRFSAERTGGSVSTLTIQRTQQEDSAVYLCASSSYSFSLNTEAFFGQGTRLTVV.

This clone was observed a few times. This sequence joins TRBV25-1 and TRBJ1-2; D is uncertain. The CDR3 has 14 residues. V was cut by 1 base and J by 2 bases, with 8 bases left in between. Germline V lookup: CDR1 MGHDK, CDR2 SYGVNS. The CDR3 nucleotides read TGTGCCAGCAGTGAATTCGGAGGCAACTATGGCTACACCTTC. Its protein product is CASSEFGGNYGYTF.

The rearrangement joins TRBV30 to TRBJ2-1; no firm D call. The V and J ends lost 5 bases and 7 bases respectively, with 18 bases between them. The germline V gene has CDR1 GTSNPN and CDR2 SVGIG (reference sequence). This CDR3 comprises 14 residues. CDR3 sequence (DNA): TGTGCCTGGGGCCGTGAGAGGCTCGGGAATGAGCAGTTCTTC. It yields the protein CAWGRERLGNEQFF.

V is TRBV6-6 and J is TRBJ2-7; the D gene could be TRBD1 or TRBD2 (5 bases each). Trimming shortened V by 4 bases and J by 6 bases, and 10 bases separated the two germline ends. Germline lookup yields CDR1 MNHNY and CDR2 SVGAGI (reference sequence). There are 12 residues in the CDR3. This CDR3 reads CASSWDRAEQYF. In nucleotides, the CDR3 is TGTGCCAGCAGTTGGGACCGCGCCGAGCAGTACTTC.

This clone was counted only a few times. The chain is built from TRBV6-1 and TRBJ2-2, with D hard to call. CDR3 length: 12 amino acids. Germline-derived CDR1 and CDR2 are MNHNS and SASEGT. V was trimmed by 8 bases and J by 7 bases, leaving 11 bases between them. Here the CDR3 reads CASGLHFGELFF. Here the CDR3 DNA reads TGTGCCAGCGGTCTTCATTTCGGGGAGCTGTTTTTT.

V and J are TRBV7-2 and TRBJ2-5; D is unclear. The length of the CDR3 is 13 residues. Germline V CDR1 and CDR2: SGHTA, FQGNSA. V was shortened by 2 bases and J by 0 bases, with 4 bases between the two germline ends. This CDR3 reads CASSLRNQETQYF. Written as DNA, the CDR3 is TGTGCCAGCAGCTTACGTAACCAAGAGACCCAGTACTTC.

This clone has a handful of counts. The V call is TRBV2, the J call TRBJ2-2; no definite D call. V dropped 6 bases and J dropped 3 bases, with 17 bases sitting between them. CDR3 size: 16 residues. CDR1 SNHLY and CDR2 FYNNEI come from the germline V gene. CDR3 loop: CASSHPPSWDTGELFF. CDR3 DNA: TGTGCCAGCAGCCACCCCCCCTCCTGGGACACCGGGGAGCTGTTTTTT.

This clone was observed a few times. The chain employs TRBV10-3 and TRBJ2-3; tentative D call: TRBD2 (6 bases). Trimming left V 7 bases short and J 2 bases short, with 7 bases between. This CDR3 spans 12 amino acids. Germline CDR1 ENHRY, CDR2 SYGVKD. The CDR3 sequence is CAITGDTDTQYF. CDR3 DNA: TGTGCCATCACGGGGGACACAGATACGCAGTATTTT.